A single sample gave rise to the 21 T cell receptor beta chains below, sequenced in a study of response to subunit inactivated influenza vaccine. MiXCR, run by TCRdb on the RT-PCR reads, gives a single entry per CDR3 protein. Among over 450,000 distinct CDR3 sequences, approximately 12% were seen once, and the ten largest hold around 12%. The sample consisted of PBMCs from blood, taken more than 35 days after vaccination. The source of these receptors is a man aged 50-60 years who received an inactivated influenza vaccine.

The count of this clonotype is one. One end of the junction fails to match germline, which may point to a read error. This rearrangement joins TRBV12-3 or TRBV12-4 to TRBJ1-2; tentative D call: TRBD1 (6 bases). The CDR3 runs 13 residues. CDR3 sequence: CDSSFQGNYGYTF. In DNA form, the CDR3 reads TGTGACAGCAGTTTCCAGGGGAACTATGGCTACACCTTC.

On this clonotype: A much larger clone lies one base from this, so it may be a read error. This chain links TRBV20-1 with TRBJ2-1; D possibly corresponds to TRBD2 (5 bases). Germline CDR1 is DFQATT and CDR2 is SNEGSKA (reference sequence). The CDR3 loop spans 17 amino acids. CDR3 amino acids: CCAREHWAGGTYNEQFF. The CDR3 DNA reads TGCTGTGCTAGAGAGCATTGGGCGGGTGGGACCTACAATGAGCAGTTCTTC.

The chain recombines TRBV5-1 with TRBJ2-3; TRBD1 aligns across 10 bases. This CDR3 has 15 amino acids. Germline CDR1 SGHRS, CDR2 YFSETQ. Losses at the gene ends were 5 bases for V and 2 bases for J; bases not matched to a gene: 5. The CDR3 spells CASRLGQGLTDTQYF. CDR3 DNA sequence: TGCGCCAGCAGACTGGGACAGGGGCTCACAGATACGCAGTATTTT.

The chain couples TRBV10-3 to TRBJ1-1; D is uncertain. Germline lookup yields CDR1 ENHRY and CDR2 SYGVKD. V lost 7 bases and J 0 bases, leaving 9 bases between the germline ends. This CDR3 has 13 amino acids. CDR3 residues: CAIKVGVNTEAFF. The CDR3 region has the DNA TGTGCCATCAAGGTAGGAGTGAACACTGAAGCTTTCTTT.

V and J are TRBV20-1 and TRBJ2-7; TRBD1 might be the D (5 bases). The CDR3 consists of 12 residues. The germline V gene encodes CDR1 DFQATT and CDR2 SNEGSKA (reference sequence). V was cut by 2 bases and J by 9 bases, with 14 bases left in between. In DNA form, the CDR3 reads TGCAGTGCTAGACCCCAACAGGATGGGCAGTACTTC. Amino acids: CSARPQQDGQYF.

This clonotype was counted many times. V and J are TRBV29-1 and TRBJ2-3; 7 bases line up with TRBD1. The CDR3 covers 17 residues. The J segment lost 0 bases and the V segment lost 4 bases, leaving 13 bases of the junction unmatched. The V gene's germline CDR1 is SQVTM and CDR2 ANQGSEA. The CDR3: CSVVERLTGASTDTQYF. The CDR3 DNA reads TGCAGCGTTGTCGAGCGCCTAACAGGGGCCAGCACAGATACGCAGTATTTT.

This clonotype was found a few times. The chain joins TRBV5-1 to TRBJ2-7; weak D call: TRBD1 (6 bases). Germline CDR1 and CDR2: SGHRS and YFSETQ. V was cut by 3 bases and J by 3 bases, with 16 bases left in between. This CDR3 comprises 15 residues. CDR3: CASSSTGSMGYEQYF. The CDR3 DNA reads as TGCGCCAGCAGCTCTACAGGGTCCATGGGCTACGAGCAGTACTTC. Together with reference TRBV5-1 and TRBJ2-7, the CDR3 gives the full variable domain: KAGVTQTPRYLIKTRGQQVTLSCSPISGHRSVSWYQQTPGQGLQFLFEYFSETQRNKGNFPGRFSGRQFSNSRSEMNVSTLELGDSALYLCASSSTGSMGYEQYFGPGTRLTVT.

The chain links TRBV7-2 to TRBJ2-2, with no clear D. The germline CDR1 and CDR2 sequences are SGHTA and FQGNSA. CDR3 size: 16 residues. Trimming removed 7 bases from V and 5 bases from J, with 20 bases in between. The CDR3: CASTPAAVGLTGELFF. For the CDR3, the DNA is TGTGCCAGCACTCCCGCTGCCGTGGGGTTAACCGGGGAGCTGTTTTTT.

This clonotype was found a few times. This chain links TRBV28 with TRBJ1-4; 7 bases match TRBD1. The CDR3 runs to 14 residues. Germline CDR1 is MDHEN and CDR2 is SYDVKM. J lost 6 bases, V lost 5 bases, and 6 bases had no gene match. The DNA of the CDR3 is TGTGCCAGCAGTCCGACAGGGATCGATGAAAAACTGTTTTTT. Its protein is CASSPTGIDEKLFF.

This chain uses TRBV6-2 or TRBV6-3 with TRBJ1-1; tentatively, D is TRBD1 (5 bases). V lost 2 bases and J 5 bases, leaving 18 bases between the germline ends. CDR3 length: 16 amino acids. Germline-derived CDR1 and CDR2 are MNHEY and SVGEGT. CDR3 sequence reads: CASSYVWGVIGTEAFF. The CDR3 nucleotides are TGTGCCAGCAGTTACGTTTGGGGCGTAATTGGGACTGAAGCTTTCTTT.

The chain recombines TRBV12-3 or TRBV12-4 with TRBJ2-7; 7 bases are a match to TRBD2. The CDR3 totals 15 residues. The trim removed 5 bases at V and 5 bases at J, leaving 12 bases unmatched. CDR3 DNA sequence: TGTGCCAGCAGTGGGGCCGGCGGGAGTCTCAACGAGCAGTACTTC. Protein: CASSGAGGSLNEQYF.

This clonotype was recorded a few times. The chain links TRBV20-1 to TRBJ2-2; D might be TRBD1 (6 bases). The CDR3 covers 16 residues. Germline CDR1 DFQATT, CDR2 SNEGSKA (reference sequence). V was shortened by 4 bases and J by 1 base, with 16 bases between the two germline ends. CDR3 nucleotides: TGCAGTGCTAACGACTTCGACAGGATGAACACCGGGGAGCTGTTTTTT. Protein: CSANDFDRMNTGELFF.

This chain joins TRBV12-3 or TRBV12-4 and TRBJ2-7, with TRBD2 matching 8 bases. The CDR3 has 17 amino acids. The trim removed 7 bases at V and 5 bases at J, leaving 19 bases unmatched. The CDR3 nucleotides are TGTGCCAGCACCATAGAGGTATTGGCGGGGGGTTCCCACGAGCAGTACTTC. The encoded protein is CASTIEVLAGGSHEQYF.

The rearrangement joins TRBV6-5 to TRBJ2-1; D gene uncertain. CDR1 and CDR2 from the germline V gene are MNHEY and SVGAGI. The V and J ends lost 2 bases and 5 bases respectively, with 1 base between them. This CDR3 spans 11 amino acids. The CDR3 coding sequence is TGTGCCAGCAGTTACAACAATGAGCAGTTCTTC. This encodes CASSYNNEQFF.

The V gene is TRBV19, the J gene TRBJ2-2; possible D gene TRBD2, 6 bases. CDR1 and CDR2 (germline): LNHDA, SQIVND (reference sequence). V dropped 4 bases and J dropped 1 base, with 13 bases sitting between them. The length of the CDR3 is 16 residues. The CDR3 DNA reads as TGTGCCAGTAGTAACGGGCAGCGGGTGAACACCGGGGAGCTGTTTTTT. Residues: CASSNGQRVNTGELFF.

This clonotype showed up many times. The chain links TRBV9 to TRBJ2-1; D ambiguous. CDR1 is SGDLS, CDR2 YYNGEE, per germline. This CDR3 is 15 amino acids long. Trimming took off 0 bases at V and 1 base at J, with 8 bases between the two ends. CDR3 region: CASSVGTVSYNEQFF. CDR3 in DNA: TGTGCCAGCAGCGTAGGGACGGTATCCTACAATGAGCAGTTCTTC. Supplemented by reference TRBV9 and TRBJ2-1, the full variable domain reads DSGVTQTPKHLITATGQRVTLRCSPRSGDLSVYWYQQSLDQGLQFLIQYYNGEERAKGNILERFSAQQFPDLHSELNLSSLELGDSALYFCASSVGTVSYNEQFFGPGTRLTVL.

The rearrangement uses TRBV11-2 and TRBJ2-7; TRBD2 agrees at 13 bases. Trimming took 5 bases from V and 3 from J; bases not matched to a gene: 4. This CDR3 is 15 amino acids long. Germline loops: CDR1 SGHAT, CDR2 FQNNGV. The CDR3 loop reads CASSRTSGSIYEQYF. The CDR3 nucleotides are TGTGCCAGCAGCCGGACTAGCGGGAGTATCTACGAGCAGTACTTC. Supplemented by reference TRBV11-2 and TRBJ2-7, the full variable domain reads EAGVAQSPRYKIIEKRQSVAFWCNPISGHATLYWYQQILGQGPKLLIQFQNNGVVDDSQLPKDRFSAERLKGVDSTLKIQPAKLEDSAVYLCASSRTSGSIYEQYFGPGTRLTVT.

This clonotype has ten or more counts. The V gene is TRBV7-2, the J gene TRBJ2-5, with D possibly being TRBD1 or TRBD2 (5 bases each). CDR3 length: 14 amino acids. The ends were cut back, 5 bases at V and 5 bases at J, with 15 bases in the middle. Per germline, CDR1 SGHTA and CDR2 FQGNSA. The CDR3 coding sequence is TGTGCCAGCAGCCTTGGGACCTGGCAGGAGACCCAGTACTTC. It codes for CASSLGTWQETQYF.

The chain recombines TRBV4-3 with TRBJ1-1; unclear D gene. Between the trimmed V and J ends, which lost 0 bases and 5 bases, there was a span of 16 bases. From germline, CDR1 is LGHNA and CDR2 YSLEER. The CDR3 is made up of 16 amino acids. CDR3 residues: CASSQDPGNRWTEAFF. Here the CDR3 DNA reads TGCGCCAGCAGCCAAGACCCGGGCAACAGATGGACTGAAGCTTTCTTT.

In this sample, this clonotype turned up a few times. This chain links TRBV7-9 with TRBJ2-5, with D possibly TRBD1 on 6 matching bases. CDR3 length: 13 residues. Trimming took 7 bases from V and 5 from J, leaving 14 bases between them. The germline V gene encodes CDR1 SEHNR and CDR2 FQNEAQ (reference sequence). CDR3 nucleotides: TGTGCCAGCATCCAGGTCCAGGGGGAGACCCAGTACTTC. Amino acids: CASIQVQGETQYF.

This clonotype was picked up many times. CDR3 in amino acids: CASSAQFSVRGYEQYF. The CDR3 DNA reads TGTGCCAGCAGCGCCCAATTCAGTGTCAGGGGCTACGAGCAGTACTTC. This rearrangement joins TRBV7-2 to TRBJ2-7; TRBD1 is a possible D gene (6 bases). Trimming cost V 5 bases and J 3 bases, with 20 bases left between them. Germline lookup yields CDR1 SGHTA and CDR2 FQGNSA. The CDR3 has 16 residues. Looking up the rest from reference TRBV7-2 and TRBJ2-7 gives the full variable domain: GAGVSQSPSNKVTEKGKDVELRCDPISGHTALYWYRQSLGQGLEFLIYFQGNSAPDKSGLPSDRFSAERTGGSVSTLTIQRTQQEDSAVYLCASSAQFSVRGYEQYFGPGTRLTVT.